The clone carrying this TCR beta chain was detected a few times. The entry originates in a study of identical twins. Germline V CDR1 and CDR2: SEHNR, FQNEAQ (reference sequence). V dropped 11 bases and J dropped 2 bases, with 12 bases sitting between them. This CDR3 has 13 amino acids. TCRdb re-analysed the 5' RACE reads in MiXCR, keeping a single row per CDR3 protein. The sample records some 630,000 distinct CDR3 sequences, 7% to 7.5% being singletons. These data also featured in a second study, about yellow fever vaccine responses in identical twins.

The sample comprised PBMCs. The clonotype was recovered from a woman between 18 and 30 years old in good health. The chain couples TRBV7-9 to TRBJ2-2; D might be TRBD1 or TRBD2, each matching 5 bases. The CDR3 protein is CALHGANTGELFF. The CDR3 DNA is TGTGCCCTCCACGGGGCAAACACCGGGGAGCTGTTTTTT. Using reference TRBV7-9 and TRBJ2-2 for the parts outside the CDR3, the full variable domain is DTGVSQNPRHKITKRGQNVTFRCDPISEHNRLYWYRQTLGQGPEFLTYFQNEAQLEKSRLLSDRFSAERPKGSFSTLEIQRTEQGDSAMYLCALHGANTGELFFGEGSRLTVL.